What follows are 20 T cell receptor beta chains derived from one specimen sequenced in a study of blood T cell repertoires in COVID-19. This table comes from immunoSEQ multiplex PCR, and its TCRdb copy is limited to in-frame clones, with some not included. Counted here are approximately 300,000 clones, 90% to 95% occurring once; the ten biggest clones make up 3.9%. Sequencing was done on a sample of PBMCs or T cells enriched from blood (not recorded which). All receptors come from a young woman who had been exposed to COVID-19.

The chain employs TRBV5-1 and TRBJ2-5, with a tentative D call TRBD1 (5 bases). The CDR3 has 14 amino acids. From germline, CDR1 is SGHRS and CDR2 YFSETQ. Between the trimmed V and J ends, which lost 4 bases and 3 bases, there was a span of 13 bases. The CDR3 bases are TGCGCCAGCAGCCTGCAAGGGGCGAAAGAGACCCAGTACTTC. Protein product: CASSLQGAKETQYF.

Written as DNA, the CDR3 is TGTGCCAGCAGTCCCAGGGGACTAGCGGGGGAGCGTGAGCAGTTCTTC. Amino acids: CASSPRGLAGEREQFF. This rearrangement joins TRBV7-9 to TRBJ2-1; TRBD2 matches at 14 bases. In germline, CDR1 is SEHNR, CDR2 FQNEAQ (reference sequence). V lost 6 bases and J lost 9; bases outside the gene matches: 10. The CDR3 totals 16 residues.

The V and J genes are TRBV4-3 and TRBJ1-1, with 9 bases identical to TRBD1. J lost 4 bases, V lost 2 bases, and 2 bases had no gene match. The CDR3 extends over 14 amino acids. CDR1 is LGHNA and CDR2 is YSLEER in the germline V gene. The CDR3 spells CASSQTGGGTEAFF. The DNA for the CDR3 is TGCGCCAGCAGCCAAACAGGGGGCGGCACTGAAGCTTTCTTT.

The chain employs TRBV7-9 and TRBJ1-3; D is ambiguous. The germline V gene encodes CDR1 SEHNR and CDR2 FQNEAQ (reference sequence). This CDR3 spans 14 amino acids. With 2 bases removed from V and 4 bases from J, the gap between germline ends came to 9 bases. CDR3 amino acids: CASSLSVSGNTIYF. In DNA form, the CDR3 reads TGTGCCAGCAGCTTAAGCGTATCGGGAAACACCATATATTTT. The whole variable domain, filled in from reference TRBV7-9 and TRBJ1-3, reads DTGVSQNPRHKITKRGQNVTFRCDPISEHNRLYWYRQTLGQGPEFLTYFQNEAQLEKSRLLSDRFSAERPKGSFSTLEIQRTEQGDSAMYLCASSLSVSGNTIYFGEGSWLTVV.

The V call is TRBV7-6, the J call TRBJ2-1, with D tentatively TRBD1 (8 bases). V was pared by 3 bases and J by 4 bases, with 13 bases between. Germline CDR1 SGHVS, CDR2 FNYEAQ. This CDR3 contains 15 residues. Here the CDR3 reads CASSLNRGGYNEQFF. CDR3 sequence (DNA): TGTGCCAGCAGCTTGAACAGGGGGGGGTACAATGAGCAGTTCTTC. The full variable domain, completed using reference TRBV7-6 and TRBJ2-1, is GAGVSQSPRYKVTKRGQDVALRCDPISGHVSLYWYRQALGQGPEFLTYFNYEAQQDKSGLPNDRFSAERPEGSISTLTIQRTEQRDSAMYRCASSLNRGGYNEQFFGPGTRLTVL.

The chain recombines TRBV5-1 with TRBJ1-2, with 10 bases lining up with TRBD1. J gave up 8 bases and V 4 bases, and 17 bases lay outside the gene matches. The CDR3 is made up of 17 amino acids. Germline assignment: CDR1 SGHRS and CDR2 YFSETQ. The CDR3 DNA sequence: TGCGCCAGCAGCGAGGGACAGGGGTCCCCCTTAAGGAAGGGCTACACCTTC. This translates into CASSEGQGSPLRKGYTF.

The chain has TRBV2 and TRBJ1-2, with no clear D. Germline CDR1 reads SNHLY; CDR2 reads FYNNEI. The V end lost 0 bases, the J end lost 5 bases, and 7 bases lay between the germline ends. The CDR3 totals 13 residues. The CDR3 is CASSEARDYGYTF. CDR3 bases: TGTGCCAGCAGTGAAGCGCGGGATTATGGCTACACCTTC.

J is TRBJ2-2 and V is TRBV29-1, with a weak D call TRBD2 (6 bases). Germline V lookup: CDR1 SQVTM, CDR2 ANQGSEA. Trimming stripped 4 bases from V and 7 bases from J, with 19 bases between. The CDR3 spans 15 residues. The CDR3 protein is CSVGGRTNLGGELFF. In nucleotides, the CDR3 is TGCAGCGTTGGGGGGAGGACCAATTTGGGCGGGGAGCTGTTTTTT.

The chain employs TRBV6-5 and TRBJ2-3; the match to TRBD1 covers 7 bases. V dropped 5 bases and J dropped 3; count of bases not matched to a gene: 8. The CDR3 is 15 residues long. Germline V gives CDR1 MNHEY, CDR2 SVGAGI. The CDR3 region is CASSSPGQITDTQYF. The CDR3, as DNA: TGTGCCAGCAGTAGTCCGGGACAGATAACAGATACGCAGTATTTT.

The genes are TRBV7-8 and TRBJ2-5; TRBD2 might be the D (6 bases). The germline V gene has CDR1 SGHVS and CDR2 FQNEAQ. The CDR3 length is 16 residues. Trimming cost V 5 bases and J 6 bases, with 22 bases left between them. The CDR3 DNA follows: TGTGCCAGCAGCCAAACGCGGCGGGGCATCCTTCAGACCCAGTACTTC. Its protein product is CASSQTRRGILQTQYF. The full variable domain, with the rest looked up from reference TRBV7-8 and TRBJ2-5, is GAGVSQSPRYKVAKRGQDVALRCDPISGHVSLFWYQQALGQGPEFLTYFQNEAQLDKSGLPSDRFFAERPEGSVSTLKIQRTQQEDSAVYLCASSQTRRGILQTQYFGPGTRLLVL.

This chain connects TRBV4-1 to TRBJ1-2; 8 bases line up with TRBD1. V shed 1 base and J 7 bases; nucleotides not matched to a gene: 14. Germline V gene sequence: CDR1 MGHRA, CDR2 YSYEKL. The length of the CDR3 is 17 residues. CDR3 region: CASSQAQGGDRSRGYTF. CDR3 nucleotide sequence: TGCGCCAGCAGCCAAGCCCAAGGAGGGGACAGGTCTCGTGGCTACACCTTC.

Ten or more counts support this clone. The V call is TRBV2, the J call TRBJ1-1; D unresolved. Per germline, CDR1 SNHLY and CDR2 FYNNEI. Trimming pared 6 bases from V and 1 base from J, leaving 15 bases between. The CDR3 loop spans 15 amino acids. The CDR3 loop reads CASRATTRGNTEAFF. DNA of the CDR3: TGTGCCAGCAGGGCGACTACCCGGGGGAACACTGAAGCTTTCTTT.

V usage is TRBV15 and J usage is TRBJ1-2; TRBD1 matches at 7 bases. The CDR3 sequence is 14 residues long. V shed 4 bases and J 8 bases; nucleotides not matched to a gene: 10. CDR1 is LNHNV, CDR2 YYDKDF, per germline (reference sequence). The CDR3 DNA sequence: TGTGCCACCAGCAAAGGCTTGCCAGGGGGGGGCTACACCTTC. It codes for CATSKGLPGGGYTF.

The chain combines TRBV28 with TRBJ1-1, with 10 bases fitting TRBD1. The V and J ends lost 5 bases and 9 bases, in that order; junction bases with no gene match: 3. In germline, CDR1 is MDHEN, CDR2 SYDVKM. The CDR3 contains 12 residues. This CDR3 is CASSEGQGQAFF. The DNA of the CDR3 is TGTGCCAGCAGTGAGGGACAGGGGCAAGCTTTCTTT.

This chain connects TRBV18 to TRBJ2-2, with a possible D match to TRBD2 (5 bases). This CDR3 comprises 15 residues. Germline loops: CDR1 KGHSH, CDR2 LQKENI. The germline V and J ends were trimmed by 1 base and 4 bases, with 10 bases remaining between them. The CDR3: CASSPLGDATGELFF. Here the CDR3 DNA reads TGTGCCAGCTCACCACTGGGAGACGCCACCGGGGAGCTGTTTTTT.

This clone was picked up one time. In DNA form, the CDR3 reads TGTGCCAGCAGCTTAACGGACAAGAACACTGAAGCTTTCTTT. Its translation is CASSLTDKNTEAFF. The rearrangement uses TRBV7-3 and TRBJ1-1, with TRBD1 as a possible D gene (5 bases). CDR1 SGHTA and CDR2 FQGTGA come from the germline V gene. The CDR3 runs 14 residues. Trimming pared 0 bases from V and 1 base from J, leaving 6 bases between.

The table lists this clone with a count of one. The chain has TRBV5-1 and TRBJ1-3; no definite D call. V was cut by 0 bases and J by 0 bases, with 10 bases left in between. The length of the CDR3 is 16 residues. Germline CDR1 reads SGHRS; CDR2 reads YFSETQ. CDR3 DNA: TGCGCCAGCAGCTTGGAGAGTGCTTACTCTGGAAACACCATATATTTT. Translating it yields CASSLESAYSGNTIYF.

CDR3 loop: CASSFSGNNEQFF. The CDR3 nucleotides read TGTGCCAGCAGCTTTAGCGGGAACAATGAGCAGTTCTTC. J is TRBJ2-1 and V is TRBV6-5; 8 nucleotides line up with TRBD2. J gave up 5 bases and V 6 bases, and 3 bases lay outside the gene matches. CDR1 and CDR2 from the germline V gene are MNHEY and SVGAGI. The CDR3 is 13 amino acids.

The rearrangement uses TRBV29-1 and TRBJ1-1, with D perhaps TRBD1 (6 bases). Per the germline V gene, CDR1 is SQVTM and CDR2 is ANQGSEA. There are 12 residues in the CDR3. With 4 bases removed from V and 7 bases from J, the gap between germline ends came to 13 bases. CDR3 coding DNA: TGCAGCGTTGCCCTAACAGGGCTTGAAGCTTTCTTT. Its translation is CSVALTGLEAFF.

The chain recombines TRBV7-3 with TRBJ1-3; D gene uncertain. This CDR3 is 17 amino acids long. Between the trimmed V and J ends, which lost 0 bases and 0 bases, there was a span of 12 bases. The germline gives CDR1 SGHTA, CDR2 FQGTGA. This chain's CDR3 is CASSLTGPRNSGNTIYF. DNA of the CDR3: TGTGCCAGCAGCTTAACGGGTCCCAGGAACTCTGGAAACACCATATATTTT.